This TCR beta chain derives from a study of blood T cells in healthy people across ages. Whole-study results and caveats: It was not possible, with unsorted PBMCs, to conclusively compare naive and antigen-experienced cells.

For the second PCR, which ran for about 6 to 11 cycles, a sample-barcoded 5' primer and a J-beta primer mix were used. With 12 random nucleotides, a template-switch adaptor tagged each individual cDNA molecule. Via MiXCR, TCRdb re-called the 5' RACE reads, giving one row per CDR3 protein. Of roughly 1,800,000 distinct CDR3 sequences in the sample, 40% to 55% were seen once. As for this clonotype: The antigen remains unidentified.

This sequence originates from a woman in her 40s in good health. The sample comprised blood.

Here the CDR3 DNA reads TGCGCCAGCACCGGGGCCTTGAACACTGAAGCTTTCTTT. Amino acid sequence: CASTGALNTEAFF. V gene TRBV5-1 combines with J gene TRBJ1-1; D perhaps matches TRBD1 (5 bases). This CDR3 region has 13 residues. Germline values: CDR1 SGHRS, CDR2 YFSETQ. Trimming cost V 6 bases and J 0 bases, with 9 bases left between them.